The 21 T cell receptor beta chains below were found in one sample sequenced in a study of blood T cell repertoires in COVID-19. Clones were read by immunoSEQ multiplex PCR, and TCRdb kept only the in-frame ones, dropping some. Among over 25,000 clones listed, roughly 85% were seen once. Sequenced sample: peripheral blood. The source is an older man with active COVID-19.

The chain couples TRBV12-2 to TRBJ2-7; the table gives TRBD2 as D, unverified against the DNA. TRBV12-2 represents a pseudogene. The length of the CDR3 is 16 residues. Here the CDR3 reads CASRLRPSGTTYEQYF. The CDR3 coding sequence is TGTGCAAGTCGCTTGCGACCTAGCGGAACTACCTACGAGCAGTACTTC.

This chain links TRBV18 with TRBJ2-1; 9 bases match TRBD1. This CDR3 contains 16 residues. V shed 2 bases and J 3 bases; nucleotides not matched to a gene: 5. Germline V gene sequence: CDR1 KGHSH, CDR2 LQKENI. The CDR3 DNA reads as TGTGCCAGCTCACCAACCGGGACAGGGATCTACAATGAGCAGTTCTTC. Translated: CASSPTGTGIYNEQFF.

This chain links TRBV11-2 with TRBJ1-1; D unresolved. Germline V CDR1 and CDR2: SGHAT, FQNNGV. The CDR3 has 14 amino acids. V lost 4 bases to trimming and J lost 0 bases, with 9 bases between them. Written as DNA, the CDR3 is TGTGCCAGCAGCTGGACTGCAATGAACACTGAAGCTTTCTTT. Protein product: CASSWTAMNTEAFF. The entire variable domain, with the rest obtained from reference TRBV11-2 and TRBJ1-1, is as follows: EAGVAQSPRYKIIEKRQSVAFWCNPISGHATLYWYQQILGQGPKLLIQFQNNGVVDDSQLPKDRFSAERLKGVDSTLKIQPAKLEDSAVYLCASSWTAMNTEAFFGQGTRLTVV.

The chain carries TRBV6-2 or TRBV6-3 and TRBJ1-2; 10 nucleotides line up with TRBD1. Germline CDR1 and CDR2: MNHEY and SVGEGT. The CDR3 length is 15 residues. V lost 2 bases, J lost 7 bases, and 7 bases stayed unmatched. The CDR3 region has the DNA TGTGCCAGCAGTTACGGTGGGACAGGGGCCAGTGGCTACACCTTC. Its translation: CASSYGGTGASGYTF.

V usage is TRBV5-1 and J usage is TRBJ2-5; D unclear. V was clipped by 0 bases and J by 5 bases, with 8 bases between them. CDR3 length: 13 residues. The V gene's germline CDR1 is SGHRS and CDR2 YFSETQ. The CDR3 DNA follows: TGCGCCAGCAGCTTGGGGCAGGTTGAGACCCAGTACTTC. Protein: CASSLGQVETQYF.

A single count supports this clone. The chain employs TRBV19 and TRBJ1-4; 8 positions agree with TRBD1. CDR3 size: 15 residues. The V gene end was trimmed by 6 bases and the J gene end by 8 bases; junction bases not matched to a gene: 11. Germline V gene sequence: CDR1 LNHDA, CDR2 SQIVND (reference sequence). CDR3 sequence: CASRPPGQADEKLFF. The CDR3 DNA sequence: TGTGCCAGTAGGCCCCCGGGACAGGCGGACGAAAAACTGTTTTTT.

The chain carries TRBV2 and TRBJ2-1, with 9 positions matching TRBD1. CDR1 is SNHLY and CDR2 is FYNNEI in the germline V gene. The CDR3 spans 12 residues. Trimming cost V 8 bases and J 8 bases; bases outside gene matches: 4. The DNA for the CDR3 is TGTGCCAGCGGACAGGGGTACGATGAGCAGTTCTTC. Residues: CASGQGYDEQFF.

The CDR3 here is CASSLILGGEAGTDTQYF. In DNA form, the CDR3 reads TGCGCCAGCAGCCTCATCCTAGGGGGAGAAGCCGGCACAGATACGCAGTATTTT. V and J are TRBV5-1 and TRBJ2-3, with D possibly TRBD1 on 6 matching bases. Trimming shortened V by 4 bases and J by 1 base, and 22 bases separated the two germline ends. Germline lookup yields CDR1 SGHRS and CDR2 YFSETQ. This CDR3 comprises 18 residues.

The V and J genes are TRBV7-9 and TRBJ2-5; 8 nucleotides line up with TRBD2. V was pared by 4 bases and J by 4 bases, with 2 bases of the junction left unmatched. The CDR3 has 13 residues. Germline CDR1 SEHNR, CDR2 FQNEAQ (reference sequence). The CDR3 region has the DNA TGTGCCAGCAGCTCGAGCGGGGGAGAGACCCAGTACTTC. Its protein product is CASSSSGGETQYF.

This sequence joins TRBV6-2 or TRBV6-3 and TRBJ2-7; D gene unclear. Trimming removed 5 bases at V and 6 bases at J, with 17 bases between. Germline CDR1 reads MNHEY; CDR2 reads SVGEGT. The CDR3 has 14 residues. The CDR3 region is CASSPRMGVGEQYF. DNA of the CDR3: TGTGCCAGCAGTCCCCGGATGGGCGTGGGCGAGCAGTACTTC.

The CDR3 coding sequence is TGTGCCAGCAGTTACTCCAGGGGAGCCGGGGAGCTGTTTTTT. It is translated as CASSYSRGAGELFF. The V and J genes are TRBV6-6 and TRBJ2-2, with D tentatively TRBD1 (6 bases). With 0 bases removed from V and 6 bases from J, the gap between germline ends came to 8 bases. This CDR3 comprises 14 residues. The germline V gene encodes CDR1 MNHNY and CDR2 SVGAGI (reference sequence).

V and J are TRBV28 and TRBJ1-1; TRBD1 matches 9 bases. The V gene end was trimmed by 8 bases and the J gene end by 1 base; junction bases not matched to a gene: 8. This CDR3 has 15 amino acids. Per the germline V gene, CDR1 is MDHEN and CDR2 is SYDVKM. The CDR3 DNA reads as TGTGCCAGCCGATTGACAGGGGGAAGGAACACTGAAGCTTTCTTT. Amino acid sequence: CASRLTGGRNTEAFF.

In this sample, this clone turned up a few times. The chain carries TRBV18 and TRBJ2-7; possible D gene TRBD2, 6 bases. The CDR3 is made up of 11 amino acids. Trimming took off 7 bases at V and 5 bases at J, with 9 bases between the two ends. Germline values: CDR1 KGHSH, CDR2 LQKENI. CDR3 sequence reads: CASCSGDEQYF. The CDR3 DNA reads TGTGCCAGCTGTTCGGGAGACGAGCAGTACTTC.

This rearrangement joins TRBV12-3 or TRBV12-4 to TRBJ2-3; D gene ambiguous. Trimming removed 2 bases from V and 4 bases from J, with 4 bases in between. There are 12 residues in the CDR3. The DNA for the CDR3 is TGTGCCAGCAGTTTAATATCAGATACGCAGTATTTT. It is translated as CASSLISDTQYF.

The rearrangement links TRBV27 to TRBJ1-3; D gene ambiguous. V lost 2 bases and J lost 8, with 13 bases in between. The CDR3 totals 14 residues. Germline V gene data show CDR1 as MNHEY and CDR2 as SMNVEV (reference sequence). CDR3 coding DNA: TGTGCCAGCAGTTTAGCGGGGAGTAGGGACACCATATATTTT. Amino acid sequence: CASSLAGSRDTIYF.

V usage is TRBV7-2 and J usage is TRBJ2-3, with 11 bases lining up with TRBD2. V lost 5 bases, J lost 2 bases, and 9 bases stayed unmatched. Germline CDR1 is SGHTA and CDR2 is FQGNSA. The CDR3 is 17 amino acids. CDR3 sequence: CASSPAGGLAATDTQYF. The CDR3 DNA follows: TGTGCCAGCAGCCCAGCAGGGGGACTAGCGGCCACAGATACGCAGTATTTT. Full variable domain (remainder filled in from reference TRBV7-2 and TRBJ2-3): GAGVSQSPSNKVTEKGKDVELRCDPISGHTALYWYRQSLGQGLEFLIYFQGNSAPDKSGLPSDRFSAERTGGSVSTLTIQRTQQEDSAVYLCASSPAGGLAATDTQYFGPGTRLTVL.

The chain employs TRBV7-9 and TRBJ1-1; D perhaps matches TRBD1 (5 bases). CDR3 length: 14 residues. Germline loops: CDR1 SEHNR, CDR2 FQNEAQ (reference sequence). The ends were cut back, 5 bases at V and 1 base at J, with 11 bases in the middle. In DNA form, the CDR3 reads TGTGCCAGCAGCCCGGTCGGGGGGAACACTGAAGCTTTCTTT. This gives the protein CASSPVGGNTEAFF.

V usage is TRBV18 and J usage is TRBJ2-7; 8 nucleotides line up with TRBD1. With V trimmed by 6 bases and J by 2 bases, 12 bases remained unmatched. The V gene's germline CDR1 is KGHSH and CDR2 LQKENI. The CDR3 has 16 residues. Written as DNA, the CDR3 is TGTGCCAGCTCCCAAAACCCAGGGACAGGAACCTACGAGCAGTACTTC. Translation gives CASSQNPGTGTYEQYF.

The chain joins TRBV21-1 to TRBJ1-6; no DNA check was done on the table's D call, TRBD1. TRBV21-1 is described as a pseudogene. This CDR3 contains 13 residues. The CDR3 region has the DNA TGTGCCACGGTGGGACAGGATAATTCACCCCTCCACTTT. Protein product: CATVGQDNSPLHF.

This clone is a singleton in its sample. The rearrangement joins TRBV7-9 to TRBJ1-1; possibly TRBD1 for D (5 bases). CDR1 is SEHNR, CDR2 FQNEAQ, per germline (reference sequence). Trimming removed 3 bases at V and 2 bases at J, with 7 bases between. This CDR3 has 13 residues. The CDR3 bases are TGTGCCAGCAGCTTTCAGGGAAACACTGAAGCTTTCTTT. This gives the protein CASSFQGNTEAFF.

This clone has only one observation. This sequence joins TRBV3-1 (or the pseudogene TRBV3-2) and TRBJ1-1, with D perhaps TRBD1 (5 bases). Trimming pared 1 base from V and 11 bases from J, leaving 14 bases between. The length of the CDR3 is 13 residues. Germline V gene sequence: CDR1 LGHDT, CDR2 YNNKEL (reference sequence). CDR3: CASSQGEIRAAFF. CDR3 nucleotides: TGTGCCAGCAGCCAAGGTGAAATCAGGGCGGCTTTCTTT.